This T cell receptor (beta chain) was identified in a study of cytomegalovirus exposure and HLA in healthy donors. CDR1 is MRHNA, CDR2 SNTAGT, per germline. The CDR3 length is 13 residues. Trimming took off 6 bases at V and 7 bases at J, with 13 bases between the two ends. 60 Vbeta and 13 Jbeta primers were used in PCR. The data were produced by immunoSEQ multiplex PCR, yet TCRdb's version contains in-frame clones alone and is incomplete. The table lists about 190,000 clones, around 90% of them singletons. This clone was picked up a small number of times. The receptor was isolated from a woman younger than 35 in good health and CMV-seronegative. Input material: PBMCs. The V and J genes are TRBV6-4 and TRBJ2-1, with D unclear. The CDR3 sequence: CASSRVPDNEQFF. In DNA, the CDR3 is TGTGCCAGCAGCCGCGTGCCCGATAATGAGCAGTTCTTC.